The sequence of this T cell receptor beta chain was determined in a study of blood T cell repertoires in COVID-19. Clones were read by immunoSEQ multiplex PCR, and TCRdb kept only the in-frame ones, dropping some. The table includes some 50,000 clones, around 80% detected once. Germline values: CDR1 LNHDA, CDR2 SQIVND (reference sequence). CDR3 length: 15 residues. Trimming took 6 bases from V and 2 from J, leaving 16 bases between them. Input material: peripheral blood. The clonotype originates from an elderly woman with acute or convalescent COVID-19. The chain uses TRBV19 and TRBJ1-2; D gene ambiguous. The CDR3 sequence is CASRKLSAMNYGYTF. The CDR3 region has the DNA TGTGCCAGTAGAAAATTATCCGCGATGAACTATGGCTACACCTTC.